Detailed here is one T cell receptor beta chain. The CDR3 has 16 residues. The V and J ends lost 5 bases and 2 bases, in that order; junction bases with no gene match: 6. Germline CDR1 reads SGHTA; CDR2 reads FQGNSA. The data belong to a study of T-cell reconstitution after alpha-beta-depleted transplantation in children. Preparation of the TCRbeta library involved a method that used unique molecular identifiers. TCRdb redid the calling of the PCR reads with MiXCR, one entry per CDR3 protein. Of 500,000 or so distinct CDR3 sequences in the sample, over 25% were seen once. The rearrangement uses TRBV7-2 and TRBJ2-3, with 11 positions matching TRBD2. This specimen was PBMCs from the stem cell graft donor, taken from the stem cell graft. The sequence was obtained from a human donor who donated a stem cell graft to a child with aplastic anemia. The CDR3 DNA follows: TGTGCCAGCAGCAAGACTAGCGGGAATCCCACAGATACGCAGTATTTT. Its protein is CASSKTSGNPTDTQYF.